This TCR beta chain originates from a study of T cells in tumors after PD-1 blockade. Study as a whole: Each patient got pembrolizumab 200 mg every 3 weeks or cemiplimab 350 mg every 2 weeks. On average, peripheral blood gave some 110,000 TCR templates and some 37,000 unique clonotypes. Study results and limitations: About 40% of tumor TCR clonotypes were also found in blood.

Of note for this clone: Its cognate antigen is unknown.

Libraries were prepared by immunoSEQ multiplex PCR; TCRdb keeps only in-frame clonotypes and omits some of them. Of about 63,000 clones in the sample, approximately 74% were seen once. CDR1 is MNHEY and CDR2 is SMNVEV in the germline V gene (reference sequence). CDR3 length equals 15 residues. The germline V and J ends were trimmed by 6 bases and 1 base, with 16 bases remaining between them. Sequencing used PBMCs, obtained after anti-PD-1 treatment. The rearrangement links TRBV27 to TRBJ2-7, with D possibly called TRBD1 or TRBD2 (6 bases each). This receptor was obtained from a human donor with basal cell carcinoma. CDR3 in DNA: TGTGCCAGCAGCTGGGGGGCTCCAGCGTCCTACGAGCAGTACTTC. As protein: CASSWGAPASYEQYF.